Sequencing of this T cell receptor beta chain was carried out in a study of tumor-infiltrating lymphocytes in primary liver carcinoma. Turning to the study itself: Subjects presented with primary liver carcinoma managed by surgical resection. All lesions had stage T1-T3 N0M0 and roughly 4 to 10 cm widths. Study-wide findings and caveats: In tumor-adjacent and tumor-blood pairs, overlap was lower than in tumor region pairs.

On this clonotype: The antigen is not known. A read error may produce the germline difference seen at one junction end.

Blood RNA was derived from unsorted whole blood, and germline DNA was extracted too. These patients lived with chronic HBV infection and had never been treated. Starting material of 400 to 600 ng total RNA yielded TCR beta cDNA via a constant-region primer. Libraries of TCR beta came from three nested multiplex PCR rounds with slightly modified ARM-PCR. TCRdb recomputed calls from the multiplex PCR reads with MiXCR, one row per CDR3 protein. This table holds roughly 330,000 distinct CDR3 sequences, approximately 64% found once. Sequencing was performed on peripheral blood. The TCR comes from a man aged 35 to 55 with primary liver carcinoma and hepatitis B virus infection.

The CDR3 protein is CARSLESGLAGVLDTQYF. The CDR3 DNA is TGTGCCAGGAGCTTAGAATCGGGACTAGCGGGAGTATTAGATACGCAGTATTTT. V and J are TRBV11-2 and TRBJ2-3; 14 nucleotides line up with TRBD2. The CDR3 is 18 residues long. Germline V lookup: CDR1 SGHAT, CDR2 FQNNGV.